Listed below are T cell receptor beta chains from one sample, sequenced in a study of regulatory T cells in long-lasting Graves disease. From the multiplex PCR reads, TCRdb called clonotypes with MiXCR, one entry per CDR3 protein. The profile shows some 410,000 distinct CDR3 sequences, 15% to 20% of them singletons. These data are also associated with another study on T cells in Graves' hyperthyroidism and ophthalmopathy.

The sample here was peripheral blood mononuclear cells (PBMCs), taken at new diagnosis, from a patient treated with antithyroid drugs. These receptors were taken from a woman in her 30s with Graves disease. The CDR3 runs from the conserved cysteine through the conserved F or W. Fields, in order: D gene, V gene, clone size, J gene, CDR3 DNA, CDR3 protein. The D gene is left open where the match is weak. The listing skips clone size in some rows; elsewhere it reads once, few, many or a size class.

.	TRBV28	many	TRBJ1-2	TGTGCCAGCAGTTTACTCGGACTGTATGGCTACACCTTC	CASSLLGLYGYTF
TRBD2	TRBV28	many	TRBJ2-3	TGTGCCAGCAGTTCCCCAGGAACTAGCGGGACCAGCACAGATACGCAGTATTTT	CASSSPGTSGTSTDTQYF
TRBD1	TRBV5-1	.	TRBJ2-7	TGCGCCAGCAGCTGGACGGGACAGGGGGCCGACGAGCAGTACTTC	CASSWTGQGADEQYF
.	TRBV20-1	few	TRBJ1-1	TGCAGTGCGCACCGGACAGCGAGCACTGAAGCTTTCTTT	CSAHRTASTEAFF
TRBD1	TRBV10-3	many	TRBJ1-5	TGTGCCATCAGCCAGGGGGCGCGCAATCAGCCCCAGCATTTT	CAISQGARNQPQHF
.	TRBV27	few	TRBJ2-7	TGTGCCAGCAGTTTGTCTACAGGGAGGGTCGAGCAGTACTTC	CASSLSTGRVEQYF
.	TRBV10-3	.	TRBJ1-4	TGTGCCATCAAGGACAGCGGGGGGAAGTCTAATGAAAAACTGTTTTTT	CAIKDSGGKSNEKLFF
.	TRBV7-9	.	TRBJ1-1	TGTGCCAGCAGCTTAGGGGGGGACACAAGGACTGAAGCTTTCTTT	CASSLGGDTRTEAFF
TRBD1	TRBV20-1	many	TRBJ2-2	TGCAGTGCTAGAGATTGGGGACAGGGTAATACCGGGGAGCTGTTTTTT	CSARDWGQGNTGELFF
.	TRBV4-1	.	TRBJ2-7	TGCGCCAGCAGCCCCTTAGGCGGGGAAGCCTACGAGCAGTACTTC	CASSPLGGEAYEQYF
TRBD1	TRBV10-3	.	TRBJ1-5	TGTGCCATCAGTGTCACGGACAGGGGAGACCAGCCCCAGCATTTT	CAISVTDRGDQPQHF
.	TRBV5-1	few	TRBJ2-1	TGCGCCAGCAGCTTGGCATACGCTGAGCAGTTCTTC	CASSLAYAEQFF
.	TRBV5-1	many	TRBJ2-3	TGCGCCAGCAGCTCTTCGACGGATGGAGGTACGCAGTATTTT	CASSSSTDGGTQYF
.	TRBV20-1	many	TRBJ2-1	TGCAGTGCTAGTCCAAGGGGGGGGATACTCGATGAGCAGTTCTTC	CSASPRGGILDEQFF
.	TRBV7-9	many	TRBJ1-2	TGTGCCAGCAGCGTGACAGGAAGTTTTTATGGCTACACCTTC	CASSVTGSFYGYTF
TRBD2	TRBV29-1	many	TRBJ2-1	TGCAGCGTCGCAAGGGGGGGAGGGACTAGCTCCTACAATGAGCAGTTCTTC	CSVARGGGTSSYNEQFF
TRBD1	TRBV27	many	TRBJ2-7	TGTGCCAGCAGTTCCACCCGTTTAGGACAGGGGGCTTGGGAGCAGTACTTC	CASSSTRLGQGAWEQYF
TRBD2	TRBV5-1	few	TRBJ2-3	TGCGCCAGCAGCCCGACTAGCGGGAGTTCAGATACGCAGTATTTT	CASSPTSGSSDTQYF
TRBD1	TRBV9	.	TRBJ1-2	TGTGCCAGCAGCGTTCTCACGGGACAGGGCGAAGGCTACACCTTC	CASSVLTGQGEGYTF
.	TRBV6-9	many	TRBJ2-1	TGTGCCAGCAGTTACAGGGGCTCCTACAATGAGCAGTTCTTC	CASSYRGSYNEQFF
.	TRBV28	many	TRBJ2-7	TGTGCCAGCAGTTTACTTATCCGGCACCGATTATCCTACGAGCAGTACTTC	CASSLLIRHRLSYEQYF
TRBD2	TRBV19	.	TRBJ2-3	TGTGCCAGTAATATTGGGGGGGACCGGGATACGCAGTATTTT	CASNIGGDRDTQYF
.	TRBV10-3	.	TRBJ1-2	TGTGCCATCAGTGAGACAGGGAAGGAGTATGGCTACACCTTC	CAISETGKEYGYTF
.	TRBV7-6	many	TRBJ1-1	TGTGCCAGCAGCTCCCATCTTTACACTGAAGCTTTCTTT	CASSSHLYTEAFF
.	TRBV11-2	few	TRBJ1-6	TGTGCCAGCAGCTTAAGGGCCAGAAATAATTTATATAATTCACCCCTCCACTTT	CASSLRARNNLYNSPLHF
.	TRBV11-1	.	TRBJ2-1	TGCGCCAGCAGCTCAGGACAGCCCTCCTACAATGAGCAGTTCTTC	CASSSGQPSYNEQFF
TRBD2	TRBV20-1	many	TRBJ2-7	TGCAGTGCCCAACTAGCGTTAGACCCCTACGAGCAGTACTTC	CSAQLALDPYEQYF
.	TRBV4-1	.	TRBJ2-2	TGCGCCAGCAGCGCTATGCCTGGGGGGCTCGGGGAGCTGTTTTTT	CASSAMPGGLGELFF
.	TRBV6-1	.	TRBJ1-2	TGTGCCAGCAGTGAAGCCAGGGGCGTAGTCTACACCTTC	CASSEARGVVYTF
.	TRBV6-2/TRBV6-3	few	TRBJ2-4	TGTGCCAGCGGGGCAAGGGGGGACGGGAACATTCAGTACTTC	CASGARGDGNIQYF
.	TRBV28	many	TRBJ1-5	TGTGCCAGCGCAGGGGATAGCAATCAGCCCCAGCATTTT	CASAGDSNQPQHF
.	TRBV18	many	TRBJ1-5	TGTGCCAGCTCACCATTTTCCCAGGTGGATCAGCCCCAGCATTTT	CASSPFSQVDQPQHF
.	TRBV3-1	many	TRBJ1-4	TGTGCCAGCAGCGACACCGCCGGGCATGAAAAACTGTTTTTT	CASSDTAGHEKLFF
TRBD1	TRBV5-6	many	TRBJ2-5	TGTGCCAGCAGCCGAATGGGGACAGAAGAGACCCAGTACTTC	CASSRMGTEETQYF
TRBD1	TRBV12-3/TRBV12-4	many	TRBJ1-1	TGTGCCAGCAGTCAGAACAGGGGTGGCACTGAAGCTTTCTTT	CASSQNRGGTEAFF
TRBD1	TRBV20-1	.	TRBJ1-2	TGCAGTGCTGCCGACAGGGACTATGGCTACACCTTC	CSAADRDYGYTF
.	TRBV28	many	TRBJ2-3	TGTGCCAGCCAGAGGACCGGGACAGATACGCAGTATTTT	CASQRTGTDTQYF
.	TRBV20-1	many	TRBJ2-3	TGCAGTGCTAGCGGGAGCACAGATACGCAGTATTTT	CSASGSTDTQYF